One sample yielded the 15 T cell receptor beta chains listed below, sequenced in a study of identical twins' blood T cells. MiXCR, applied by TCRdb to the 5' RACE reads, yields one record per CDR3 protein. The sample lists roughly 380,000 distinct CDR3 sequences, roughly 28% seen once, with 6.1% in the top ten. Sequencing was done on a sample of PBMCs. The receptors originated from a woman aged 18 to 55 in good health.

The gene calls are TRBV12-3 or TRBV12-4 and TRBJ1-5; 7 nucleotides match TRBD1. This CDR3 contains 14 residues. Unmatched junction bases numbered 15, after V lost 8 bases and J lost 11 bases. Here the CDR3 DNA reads TGTGCCAGCGCCGCGGGACAGCTATCATCTGCCCAGCATTTT. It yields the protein CASAAGQLSSAQHF.

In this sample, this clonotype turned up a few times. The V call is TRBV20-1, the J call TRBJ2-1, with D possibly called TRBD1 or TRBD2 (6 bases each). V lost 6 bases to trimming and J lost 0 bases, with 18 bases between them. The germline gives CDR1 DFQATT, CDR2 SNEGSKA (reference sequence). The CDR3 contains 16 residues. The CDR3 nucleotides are TGCAGTGCGGAGAGGGGGGACGGACGCTCCTACAATGAGCAGTTCTTC. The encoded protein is CSAERGDGRSYNEQFF.

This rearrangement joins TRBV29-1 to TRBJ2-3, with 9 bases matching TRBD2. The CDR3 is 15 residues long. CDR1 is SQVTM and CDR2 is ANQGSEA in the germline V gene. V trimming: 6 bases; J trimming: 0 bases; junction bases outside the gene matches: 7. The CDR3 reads CSVELAGYSTDTQYF. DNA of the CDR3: TGCAGCGTCGAACTAGCGGGTTATAGCACAGATACGCAGTATTTT.

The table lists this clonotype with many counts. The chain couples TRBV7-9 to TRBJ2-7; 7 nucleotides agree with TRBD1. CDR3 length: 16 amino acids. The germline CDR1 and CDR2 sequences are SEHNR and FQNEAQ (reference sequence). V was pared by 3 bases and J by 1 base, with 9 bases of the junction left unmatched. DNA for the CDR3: TGTGCCAGCAGCTTCTATCCCGGGACAGAATCCTACGAGCAGTACTTC. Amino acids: CASSFYPGTESYEQYF.

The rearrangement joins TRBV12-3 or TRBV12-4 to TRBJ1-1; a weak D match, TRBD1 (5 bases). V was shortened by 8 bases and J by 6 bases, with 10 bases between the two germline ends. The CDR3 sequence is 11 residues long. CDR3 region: CASGGAAEAFF. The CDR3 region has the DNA TGTGCCAGCGGGGGAGCGGCTGAAGCTTTCTTT.

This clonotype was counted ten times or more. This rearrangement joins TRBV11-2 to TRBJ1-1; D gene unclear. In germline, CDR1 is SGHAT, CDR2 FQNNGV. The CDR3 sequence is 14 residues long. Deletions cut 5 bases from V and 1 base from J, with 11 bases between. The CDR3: CASSPGRANTEAFF. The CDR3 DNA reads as TGTGCCAGCAGCCCTGGGCGGGCGAACACTGAAGCTTTCTTT.

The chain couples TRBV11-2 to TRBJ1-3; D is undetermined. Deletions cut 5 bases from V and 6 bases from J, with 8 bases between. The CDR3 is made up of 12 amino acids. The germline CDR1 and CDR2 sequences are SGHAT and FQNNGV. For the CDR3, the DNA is TGTGCCAGCAGCGGTGCCGTAAACACCATATATTTT. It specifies CASSGAVNTIYF.

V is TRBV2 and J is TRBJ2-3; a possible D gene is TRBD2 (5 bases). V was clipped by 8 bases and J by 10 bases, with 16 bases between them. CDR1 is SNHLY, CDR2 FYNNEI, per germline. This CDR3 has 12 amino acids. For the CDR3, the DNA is TGTGCCAGCGGAAGGACTGAACTTGCGCAGTATTTT. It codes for CASGRTELAQYF.

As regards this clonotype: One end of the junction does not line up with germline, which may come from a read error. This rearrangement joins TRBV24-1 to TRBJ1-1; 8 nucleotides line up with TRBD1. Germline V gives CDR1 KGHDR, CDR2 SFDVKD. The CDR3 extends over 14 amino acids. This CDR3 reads CATPRDRSYTKAFF. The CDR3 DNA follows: TGTGCCACCCCCCGGGACAGGTCGTACACTAAAGCTTTCTTT.

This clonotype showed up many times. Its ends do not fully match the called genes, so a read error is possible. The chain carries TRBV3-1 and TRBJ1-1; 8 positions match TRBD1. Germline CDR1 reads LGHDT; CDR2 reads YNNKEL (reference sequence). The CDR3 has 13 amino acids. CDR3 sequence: CASSGTGETEAFF. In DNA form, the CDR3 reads TGCGCCAGCAGTGGGACAGGAGAGACCGAAGCTTTCTTT. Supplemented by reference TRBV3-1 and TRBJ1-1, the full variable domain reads DTAVSQTPKYLVTQMGNDKSIKCEQNLGHDTMYWYKQDSKKFLKIMFSYNNKELIINETVPNRFSPKSPDKAHLNLHINSLELGDSAVYFCASSGTGETEAFFGQGTRLTVV.

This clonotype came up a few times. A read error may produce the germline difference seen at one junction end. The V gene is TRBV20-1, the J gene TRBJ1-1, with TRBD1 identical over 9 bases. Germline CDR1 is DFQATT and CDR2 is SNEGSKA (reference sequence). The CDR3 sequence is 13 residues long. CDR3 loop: CSTQGAMNTEVFF. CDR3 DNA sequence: TGCAGTACACAGGGGGCGATGAACACTGAAGTTTTCTTT.

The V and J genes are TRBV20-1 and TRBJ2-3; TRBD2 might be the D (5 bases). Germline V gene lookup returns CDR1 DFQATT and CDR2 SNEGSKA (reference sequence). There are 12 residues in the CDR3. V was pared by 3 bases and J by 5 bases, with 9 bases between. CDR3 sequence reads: CSARGRGDTQYF. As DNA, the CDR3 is TGCAGTGCTAGGGGTCGGGGAGATACGCAGTATTTT.

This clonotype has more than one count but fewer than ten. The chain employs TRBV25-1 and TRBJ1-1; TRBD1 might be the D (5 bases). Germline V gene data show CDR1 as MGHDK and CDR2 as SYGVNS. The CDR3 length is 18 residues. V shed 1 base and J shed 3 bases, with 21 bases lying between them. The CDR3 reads CASSESLGRGTGDTEAFF. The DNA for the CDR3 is TGTGCCAGCAGTGAATCCCTGGGGCGGGGGACCGGGGACACTGAAGCTTTCTTT.

The CDR3 nucleotides read TGTGCCAGCAGCCAGGGGTTTTCTCAGCCCCAGCATTTT. Translation: CASSQGFSQPQHF. This rearrangement joins TRBV7-2 to TRBJ1-5; maybe TRBD1 (6 bases). Germline V gene sequence: CDR1 SGHTA, CDR2 FQGNSA. Trimming took off 5 bases at V and 6 bases at J, with 11 bases between the two ends. This CDR3 contains 13 residues.

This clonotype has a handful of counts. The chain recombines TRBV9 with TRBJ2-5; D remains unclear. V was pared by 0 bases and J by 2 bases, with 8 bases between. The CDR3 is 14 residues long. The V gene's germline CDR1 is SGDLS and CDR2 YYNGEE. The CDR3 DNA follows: TGTGCCAGCAGCGTAGAGGCATATCAAGAGACCCAGTACTTC. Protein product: CASSVEAYQETQYF. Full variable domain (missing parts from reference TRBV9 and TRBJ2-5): DSGVTQTPKHLITATGQRVTLRCSPRSGDLSVYWYQQSLDQGLQFLIQYYNGEERAKGNILERFSAQQFPDLHSELNLSSLELGDSALYFCASSVEAYQETQYFGPGTRLLVL.